The 23 T cell receptor beta chains in this list originate from one sample, sequenced in a study of regulatory T cells in long-lasting Graves disease. Time point in this sample: newly diagnosed GD, antithyroid drugs for less than 3 months. RNA isolated from PBMCs was used to make the TCR library. Assembly of TCR beta libraries relied on iRepertoire HTBI primers together with Arm-PCR of CDR3 regions. TCRdb passed the multiplex PCR reads through MiXCR, listing each CDR3 protein once. Seen here are roughly 610,000 distinct CDR3 sequences, about 16% observed once, and the top ten hold 12%. The sample also formed part of further work on T cells in Graves' hyperthyroidism and ophthalmopathy.

The sequences come from peripheral blood mononuclear cells (PBMCs), collected at new diagnosis, from a patient treated with antithyroid drugs. These receptors all stem from a man aged 18-30 years with Graves disease.

This clonotype was seen at least ten times. The rearrangement joins TRBV30 to TRBJ2-1, with unresolved D. The CDR3 loop spans 12 amino acids. Germline V gene data show CDR1 as GTSNPN and CDR2 as SVGIG (reference sequence). The V gene lost 3 bases and the J gene lost 2 bases, with 5 bases spanning the gap. CDR3 region: CAWSHAYNEQFF. In DNA form, the CDR3 reads TGTGCCTGGAGCCACGCCTACAATGAGCAGTTCTTC.

This sequence joins TRBV6-2 or TRBV6-3 and TRBJ1-5, with D possibly matching TRBD1 (5 bases). CDR1 is MNHEY, CDR2 SVGEGT, per germline. This CDR3 is built from 13 residues. Trimming removed 5 bases at V and 11 bases at J, with 16 bases between. The CDR3 loop reads CASSKDGTGAQHF. CDR3 nucleotides: TGTGCCAGCAGTAAGGATGGAACGGGGGCCCAGCATTTT.

This clonotype was counted many times. The chain carries TRBV6-2 or TRBV6-3 and TRBJ2-7; maybe TRBD2 (5 bases). The CDR3 spans 15 residues. V lost 2 bases to trimming and J lost 0 bases, with 11 bases between them. Germline V gene sequence: CDR1 MNHEY, CDR2 SVGEGT. This CDR3 is CASSYRGRSSYEQYF. The DNA for the CDR3 is TGTGCCAGCAGTTACCGAGGGCGAAGCTCCTACGAGCAGTACTTC.

This clonotype was found a few times. This chain links TRBV30 with TRBJ2-7; D may correspond to TRBD1 or TRBD2 (5 bases each). This CDR3 is 12 amino acids long. Germline CDR1 is GTSNPN and CDR2 is SVGIG (reference sequence). Trimming cost V 2 bases and J 10 bases, with 15 bases left between them. The CDR3 DNA reads as TGTGCCTGGAGTAAGGGGACGGAACGTCAGTACTTC. Translating gives CAWSKGTERQYF. Full variable domain (missing parts from reference TRBV30 and TRBJ2-7): SQTIHQWPATLVQPVGSPLSLECTVEGTSNPNLYWYRQAAGRGLQLLFYSVGIGQISSEVPQNLSASRPQDRQFILSSKKLLLSDSGFYLCAWSKGTERQYFGPGTRLTVT.

This clonotype was detected many times. The rearrangement joins TRBV28 to TRBJ1-2, with D uncertain. V lost 7 bases to trimming and J lost 6 bases, with 15 bases between them. The CDR3 extends over 13 amino acids. Germline CDR1 MDHEN, CDR2 SYDVKM. The CDR3 DNA reads as TGTGCCAGCAAGGGCATCGGCCCTGATGGCTACACCTTC. Amino acids: CASKGIGPDGYTF.

This clonotype has only a few counts. This chain connects TRBV9 to TRBJ2-2; D gene uncertain. The CDR3 totals 13 residues. From germline, CDR1 is SGDLS and CDR2 YYNGEE. Trimming took off 3 bases at V and 2 bases at J, with 5 bases between the two ends. The CDR3: CASSAINTGELFF. CDR3 DNA sequence: TGTGCCAGCAGCGCCATAAACACCGGGGAGCTGTTTTTT.

This clonotype was observed at least ten times. This chain joins TRBV5-1 and TRBJ1-4, with D hard to call. The CDR3 extends over 15 amino acids. Germline V gene sequence: CDR1 SGHRS, CDR2 YFSETQ. V gave up 0 bases and J gave up 5 bases, with 11 bases separating them. The CDR3 sequence: CASSLVSAANEKLFF. CDR3 coding DNA: TGCGCCAGCAGCTTGGTGTCGGCAGCCAATGAAAAACTGTTTTTT.

At least ten counts were recorded for this clonotype. V gene TRBV11-2 combines with J gene TRBJ1-5, with 7 bases lining up with TRBD1. The CDR3 is 14 residues long. Germline CDR1 SGHAT, CDR2 FQNNGV. The V and J ends lost 5 bases and 6 bases, in that order; junction bases with no gene match: 7. The CDR3 sequence is CASSGQGEGQPQHF. The CDR3 coding sequence is TGTGCCAGCAGCGGCCAGGGGGAAGGTCAGCCCCAGCATTTT.

This clonotype was seen only a few times. The chain couples TRBV25-1 to TRBJ2-3, with D perhaps matching TRBD2 (5 bases). The CDR3 extends over 12 amino acids. Trimming took off 3 bases at V and 5 bases at J, with 6 bases between the two ends. Germline V gene sequence: CDR1 MGHDK, CDR2 SYGVNS. CDR3 sequence reads: CASSEGRDTQYF. Written as DNA, the CDR3 is TGTGCCAGCAGTGAGGGGAGAGATACGCAGTATTTT. Together with reference TRBV25-1 and TRBJ2-3, the CDR3 gives the full variable domain: EADIYQTPRYLVIGTGKKITLECSQTMGHDKMYWYQQDPGMELHLIHYSYGVNSTEKGDLSSESTVSRIRTEHFPLTLESARPSHTSQYLCASSEGRDTQYFGPGTRLTVL.

Comments on this clonotype: This could be a read error, since a much larger clone is one nucleotide away. J is TRBJ1-1 and V is TRBV5-1; D unclear. Per germline, CDR1 SGHRS and CDR2 YFSETQ. The CDR3 has 13 amino acids. V was pared by 4 bases and J by 5 bases, with 12 bases between. The CDR3 DNA reads as TGCGCCAGCAGCCCGACGGAGCGGACTGAAGCTTTCTTT. Protein: CASSPTERTEAFF.

The table lists this clonotype with many counts. The chain combines TRBV10-3 with TRBJ2-3; D call uncertain. The V gene's germline CDR1 is ENHRY and CDR2 SYGVKD. V lost 6 bases and J 2 bases, leaving 3 bases between the germline ends. The CDR3 spans 11 residues. In DNA, the CDR3 is TGTGCCATCAGGTCCACAGATACGCAGTATTTT. Translating it yields CAIRSTDTQYF.

This clonotype has just a few counts. The V and J genes are TRBV5-4 and TRBJ1-2, with 7 bases fitting TRBD1. CDR1 and CDR2 from the germline V gene are SGHNT and YYREEE (reference sequence). The CDR3 covers 15 residues. V trimming: 2 bases; J trimming: 4 bases; junction bases outside the gene matches: 8. As DNA, the CDR3 is TGTGCCAGCAGCTTAGGAAGGGGGCTCGGCTATGGCTACACCTTC. Amino acid sequence: CASSLGRGLGYGYTF.

This clonotype has a handful of counts. This CDR3 is CSARLNSGDTEAFF. In DNA, the CDR3 is TGCAGTGCTAGGTTAAATTCAGGGGACACTGAAGCTTTCTTT. The rearrangement uses TRBV20-1 and TRBJ1-1; possibly TRBD1 for D (6 bases). V was clipped by 3 bases and J by 3 bases, with 14 bases between them. CDR3 size: 14 residues. CDR1 DFQATT and CDR2 SNEGSKA come from the germline V gene (reference sequence).

This clonotype showed up just a few times. This chain joins TRBV20-1 and TRBJ1-1, with D tentatively TRBD1 (5 bases). V lost 3 bases and J 1 base, leaving 12 bases between the germline ends. CDR3 length: 14 amino acids. The germline gives CDR1 DFQATT, CDR2 SNEGSKA (reference sequence). The CDR3 region is CSARTVRKNTEAFF. In DNA form, the CDR3 reads TGCAGTGCTAGGACAGTAAGGAAGAACACTGAAGCTTTCTTT.

This clonotype has a count of ten or more. The V call is TRBV12-3 or TRBV12-4, the J call TRBJ2-1; either TRBD1 or TRBD2 may supply D (6 bases each). V shed 6 bases and J shed 8 bases, with 17 bases lying between them. CDR3 size: 14 residues. The CDR3 protein is CASRATRGLDEQFF. Here the CDR3 DNA reads TGTGCCAGCAGGGCGACTAGGGGGTTGGATGAGCAGTTCTTC.

This clonotype has at least ten counts. The rearrangement uses TRBV27 and TRBJ2-7; no reliable D call. The germline gives CDR1 MNHEY, CDR2 SMNVEV (reference sequence). This CDR3 contains 13 residues. Trimming cost V 6 bases and J 2 bases, with 11 bases left between them. CDR3 in amino acids: CASSPSIAYEQYF. The DNA for the CDR3 is TGTGCCAGCAGCCCGAGTATTGCCTACGAGCAGTACTTC.

This clonotype was counted only a few times. The rearrangement joins TRBV10-3 to TRBJ1-1; 7 bases fit TRBD1. V shed 4 bases, J shed 2 bases, and the junction held 7 bases outside the gene matches. The CDR3 has 15 residues. CDR1 is ENHRY, CDR2 SYGVKD, per germline. The CDR3 reads CAISGPTGINTEAFF. CDR3 in DNA: TGTGCCATCAGTGGGCCGACAGGGATTAACACTGAAGCTTTCTTT.

The CDR3 DNA sequence: TGTGCCAGCAGCGATCTCGGCCAGCCCCAGCATTTT. As protein: CASSDLGQPQHF. The V and J genes are TRBV27 and TRBJ1-5; D unresolved. Trimming cost V 6 bases and J 7 bases, with 10 bases left between them. The germline CDR1 and CDR2 sequences are MNHEY and SMNVEV (reference sequence). The CDR3 runs 12 residues.

As to this clonotype: A much larger clone lies one base from this, so it may be a read error. This chain uses TRBV12-3 or TRBV12-4 with TRBJ1-2; D is perhaps TRBD1 (5 bases). The CDR3 consists of 14 residues. In DNA form, the CDR3 reads TGTGCCAGCAGCCCCACTGGGGCTAACTATGGCTACGCCTTC. Protein: CASSPTGANYGYAF.

This clonotype came up a few times. The chain links TRBV5-1 to TRBJ2-5; D possibly matches TRBD1 or TRBD2 (5 bases each). The ends were cut back, 4 bases at V and 4 bases at J, with 17 bases in the middle. The CDR3 covers 15 residues. Germline loops: CDR1 SGHRS, CDR2 YFSETQ. The DNA of the CDR3 is TGCGCCAGCAGCACCGGGACCGCGCGTGGAGAGACCCAGTACTTC. Its protein product is CASSTGTARGETQYF.

This clonotype came up a few times. The CDR3 loop reads CATSDTSGSQETQYF. The CDR3 coding sequence is TGTGCCACCAGTGATACTTCGGGGAGCCAAGAGACCCAGTACTTC. This sequence joins TRBV24-1 and TRBJ2-5; D might be TRBD2 (5 bases). Germline V CDR1 and CDR2: KGHDR, SFDVKD. V was pared by 3 bases and J by 1 base, with 11 bases between. The CDR3 runs 15 residues.

This clonotype was recorded many times. The rearrangement links TRBV6-1 to TRBJ2-3; D remains unclear. From germline, CDR1 is MNHNS and CDR2 SASEGT. Between the trimmed V and J ends, which lost 0 bases and 2 bases, there was a span of 9 bases. This CDR3 has 15 residues. CDR3 amino acids: CASSEAGSNTDTQYF. CDR3 DNA: TGTGCCAGCAGTGAAGCGGGTTCCAACACAGATACGCAGTATTTT.

This clonotype was picked up a small number of times. This rearrangement joins TRBV2 to TRBJ2-1, with 7 positions matching TRBD1. The V segment lost 4 bases and the J segment 9 bases; nucleotides outside the gene matches: 12. CDR3 length equals 15 residues. Germline loops: CDR1 SNHLY, CDR2 FYNNEI. In DNA form, the CDR3 reads TGTGCCAGCAGTGTATTAGGACAGGATGGGGGTGAGCAGTTCTTC. Its protein product is CASSVLGQDGGEQFF. The entire variable domain, with the rest obtained from reference TRBV2 and TRBJ2-1, is as follows: EPEVTQTPSHQVTQMGQEVILRCVPISNHLYFYWYRQILGQKVEFLVSFYNNEISEKSEIFDDQFSVERPDGSNFTLKIRSTKLEDSAMYFCASSVLGQDGGEQFFGPGTRLTVL.